This T cell receptor (beta chain) was sequenced in a study of blood T cell repertoires in COVID-19. As for the study in general: The samples span acute and convalescent COVID-19 from the United States, Italy and Spain. Sample material is recorded as cDNA or gDNA derived from T cells, B-cell-depleted T cells, or PBMCs.

Trimming shortened V by 7 bases and J by 3 bases, and 9 bases separated the two germline ends. The CDR3 is made up of 12 amino acids. Germline loops: CDR1 MNHNY, CDR2 SVGAGI (reference sequence). Per the authors' pipeline: Nucleated cell counts were estimated from reference gene primer amplification. The table came from immunoSEQ multiplex PCR; TCRdb's copy has only in-frame clones and leaves some out. V and J calls plus clone size are reproduced from that table; the DNA served to infer D and trimming. The table records approximately 53,000 clones, approximately 80% of them present only once. The chain is built from TRBV6-6 and TRBJ1-2; a weak D match, TRBD1 (5 bases). This receptor was identified in a woman aged 60 to 75 with acute or convalescent COVID-19. Sequenced: peripheral blood. In nucleotides, the CDR3 is TGTGCCAGCAATCAGGGCGACTATGGCTACACCTTC. This codes for CASNQGDYGYTF.